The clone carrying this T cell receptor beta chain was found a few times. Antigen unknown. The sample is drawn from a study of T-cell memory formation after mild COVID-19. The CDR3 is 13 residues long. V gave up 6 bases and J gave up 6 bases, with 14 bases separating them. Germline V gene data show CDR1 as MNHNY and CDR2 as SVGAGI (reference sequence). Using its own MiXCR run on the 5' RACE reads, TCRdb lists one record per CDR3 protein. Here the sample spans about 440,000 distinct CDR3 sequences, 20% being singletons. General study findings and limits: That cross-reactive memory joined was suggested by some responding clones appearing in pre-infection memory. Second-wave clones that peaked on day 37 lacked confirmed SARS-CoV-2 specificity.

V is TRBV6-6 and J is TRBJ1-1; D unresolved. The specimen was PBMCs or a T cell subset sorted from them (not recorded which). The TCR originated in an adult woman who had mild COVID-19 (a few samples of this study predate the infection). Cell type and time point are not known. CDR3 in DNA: TGTGCCAGCAGGCTCGGAGGCTCCGCTGAAGCTTTCTTT. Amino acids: CASRLGGSAEAFF.